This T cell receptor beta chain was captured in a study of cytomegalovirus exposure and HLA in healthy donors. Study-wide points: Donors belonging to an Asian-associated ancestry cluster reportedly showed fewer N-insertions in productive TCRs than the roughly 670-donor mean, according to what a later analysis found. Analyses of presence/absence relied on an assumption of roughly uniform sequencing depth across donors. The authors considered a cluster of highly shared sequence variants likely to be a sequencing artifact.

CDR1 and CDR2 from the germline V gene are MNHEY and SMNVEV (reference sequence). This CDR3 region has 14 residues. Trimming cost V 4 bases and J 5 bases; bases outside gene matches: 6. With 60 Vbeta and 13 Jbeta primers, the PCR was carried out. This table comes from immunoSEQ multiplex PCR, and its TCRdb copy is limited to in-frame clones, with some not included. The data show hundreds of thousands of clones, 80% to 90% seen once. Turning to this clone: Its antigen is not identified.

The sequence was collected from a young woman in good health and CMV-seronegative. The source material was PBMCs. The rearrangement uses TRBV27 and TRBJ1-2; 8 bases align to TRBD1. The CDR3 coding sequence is TGTGCCAGCAGTTCAATACAGGGGGTGTATGGCTACACCTTC. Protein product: CASSSIQGVYGYTF.